What follows is one T cell receptor (beta chain) and its context. As a fraction of the sample, this clonotype is medium-sized (0.01 to 0.1%). Its binding antigen is unknown. Nothing much larger sits one base from this clone, and base qualities are not available. Because the library targeted alpha chains, this beta chain is an off-target read whose size means little. In the paper's terms, the time point label means: sample taken at primary tumor resection. The donors were more than 60 patients from the lung TRACERx cohort who had early-stage, untreated non-small cell lung cancer. Whole RNA extracted from tumor and nontumor lung tissue, or from cryopreserved PBMC samples, was used for TCR sequencing without cell sorting. Only patients for whom sufficient RNA was available from at least two tumor regions were selected for TCR sequencing. Before selection, tumor and adjacent nontumor lung specimens were reviewed by a lung pathologist.

The sample belongs to a study of spatial heterogeneity in lung cancer (dated by TCRdb to about 2019). In terms of the full investigation: More beta-chain than alpha-chain transcripts were consistently detected, likely reflecting higher beta-chain transcript abundance. TCR alpha and beta repertoires were quantitatively compared across multiple tumor regions, matched nontumor lung and blood in non-small cell lung cancer. In tumor regions, TCR transcript counts showed a strong correlation with a T cell transcriptional module score from matched bulk RNA-seq. Both alpha and beta chains were TCR-sequenced in about 240 tumor regions, under 80 matched nontumor lung samples and 45 to 60 PBMC samples obtained at surgery. In the raw uncorrected reads, each unique combination of TCR and UMI appeared more than ten times on average. Nonsynonymous mutation counts, determined by whole-exome sequencing of tumor tissue, were related to TCR repertoire features.

The CDR1 and CDR2 encoded by the germline V gene are SGHTA and FQGTGA. V is trimmed back by 2 bases and J by 3 bases, and the junction contains 6 bases that no gene match accounts for. The CDR3 numbers 15 residues from cysteine through phenylalanine. Only CDR3 DNA remains: 45 bases, in frame from the first base. Library preparation used 5' RACE. These reads were obtained on a NextSeq 500. The TCR library protocol attached a unique molecular identifier to each TCR cDNA molecule to allow correction of PCR and sequencing errors. Under the source paper's analysis protocol: Decombinator tools were used for TCR identification, UMI-based error correction and CDR3 extraction. Expanded TCRs were defined as those above a frequency of 2 per 1,000, corresponding to the top 1% of the tumor frequency distribution. Expanded tumor TCRs statistically deemed absent (corrected P<0.05) from at least one tumor region were classed as regional, and all other expanded tumor TCRs were classed as ubiquitous. Rényi diversity was computed with the R vegan package after subsampling each repertoire 100 times to 5,000 TCRs. CDR3 similarity networks were built from amino acid triplet string-kernel similarity, with CDR3s being connected when pairwise similarity was above 0.82. The public reads were reprocessed in TCRdb via fastp at Q25 and MiXCR, keeping in-frame beta chains. Records with the same CDR3 protein are collapsed into one entry carrying the most frequent genes and DNA. What appears here as the V and J calls and clone size reflects TCRdb's work, not the paper's. The sample includes 7,500 or so distinct CDR3 sequences, with 14% observed a single time. Jointly, the top ten make up roughly 10% of the sample.

The paper's findings and limits, for the study overall: Confirming at a functional level the hypothesis that regional TCRs recognize regional mutations was considered to require additional single-cell paired TCR alpha and beta sequencing. Counts of ubiquitous and regional expanded TCRs were found to correlate with counts of ubiquitous and regional nonsynonymous mutations, respectively. The tumor nonsynonymous mutation count correlated with the number of expanded intratumoral alpha and beta TCRs. TCR-seq was estimated to cover only roughly 7% of tumor T cells for alpha chains and about 13% for beta chains.

The V gene is TRBV7-3 and the J gene is TRBJ2-7, and 8 junction bases match TRBD2. Sequenced here: lung tumor tissue, sampled at surgery. The sequence derives from a female donor with early-stage non-small cell lung cancer. For the CDR3, the sequence is CASSLSIGGVYEQYF. The DNA sequence is given as TGTGCCAGCAGCTTATCGATCGGGGGGGTCTACGAGCAGTACTTC.